What follows are 30 T cell receptor beta chains derived from one specimen sequenced in a study of T cell changes during pregnancy in multiple sclerosis. Only in-frame clones appear in the TCRdb table, and some are missing; sequencing was by immunoSEQ multiplex PCR. The sample consists of fewer than 85,000 clones, approximately 92% of them appearing once. This specimen consisted of peripheral blood, obtained before pregnancy. All receptors derive from a female donor with multiple sclerosis, enrolled in a pregnancy study.

The chain uses TRBV6-1 and TRBJ2-5, with D perhaps matching TRBD2 (5 bases). The DNA end lines up better with TRBJ2-7; the J call may be wrong. Germline V gene data show CDR1 as MNHNS and CDR2 as SASEGT. The CDR3 contains 13 residues. The CDR3 region has the DNA TGTGCCTATAAGAGGGCAGGAGTCGACGAGCAGTACTTC. It codes for CAYKRAGVDEQYF.

This chain joins TRBV10-3 and TRBJ2-1; 7 bases fit TRBD2. The CDR3 covers 14 residues. V was pared by 9 bases and J by 1 base, with 6 bases of the junction left unmatched. In germline, CDR1 is ENHRY, CDR2 SYGVKD. The CDR3 DNA follows: TGTGCCATTTCTAGCGGAGGGTCCTACAATGAGCAGTTCTTC. Protein sequence: CAISSGGSYNEQFF.

The chain joins TRBV27 to TRBJ2-6; a weak D match, TRBD1 (6 bases). The CDR3 loop spans 15 amino acids. V lost 4 bases and J 2 bases, leaving 9 bases between the germline ends. From germline, CDR1 is MNHEY and CDR2 SMNVEV (reference sequence). This CDR3 is CASSSTGTGANVLTF. The CDR3 DNA follows: TGTGCCAGCAGTTCCACAGGGACTGGGGCCAACGTCCTGACTTTC.

The rearrangement links TRBV19 to TRBJ2-5, with D tentatively TRBD2 (6 bases). Deletions cut 6 bases from V and 7 bases from J, with 18 bases between. The CDR3 sequence is 14 residues long. The germline gives CDR1 LNHDA, CDR2 SQIVND (reference sequence). For the CDR3, the DNA is TGTGCCAGTAGCGACCCTAGCGAAACGAGGACCCAGTACTTC. Residues: CASSDPSETRTQYF. The complete variable domain, with remaining parts taken from reference TRBV19 and TRBJ2-5, reads DGGITQSPKYLFRKEGQNVTLSCEQNLNHDAMYWYRQDPGQGLRLIYYSQIVNDFQKGDIAEGYSVSREKKESFPLTVTSAQKNPTAFYLCASSDPSETRTQYFGPGTRLLVL.

The chain has TRBV10-3 and TRBJ2-1; 13 bases match TRBD2. V dropped 3 bases and J dropped 8; count of bases not matched to a gene: 16. This CDR3 spans 19 amino acids. The germline gives CDR1 ENHRY, CDR2 SYGVKD. DNA of the CDR3: TGTGCCATCAGTGACCCACTAGCGGGAGGGCCTAGGGTCGTCCATGAGCAGTTCTTC. Protein: CAISDPLAGGPRVVHEQFF.

The chain carries TRBV28 and TRBJ2-3; 7 bases map to TRBD2. CDR3 size: 14 residues. Germline CDR1 reads MDHEN; CDR2 reads SYDVKM. V dropped 2 bases and J dropped 5; count of bases not matched to a gene: 4. CDR3 sequence reads: CASSLSGVVDTQYF. CDR3 sequence (DNA): TGTGCCAGCAGTTTAAGCGGGGTGGTAGATACGCAGTATTTT.

The genes are TRBV6-6 and TRBJ2-3; D remains unclear. This CDR3 has 14 amino acids. CDR1 is MNHNY and CDR2 is SVGAGI in the germline V gene (reference sequence). V gave up 2 bases and J gave up 3 bases, with 9 bases separating them. In nucleotides, the CDR3 is TGTGCCAGCAGTTACATGCAGGCAACAGATACGCAGTATTTT. Translating it yields CASSYMQATDTQYF.

The rearrangement joins TRBV9 to TRBJ2-1; 7 bases fit TRBD2. Germline values: CDR1 SGDLS, CDR2 YYNGEE. V dropped 0 bases and J dropped 4; count of bases not matched to a gene: 10. The CDR3 is 17 amino acids. The CDR3 sequence: CASSVDPPGGSYNEQFF. In DNA, the CDR3 is TGTGCCAGCAGCGTAGACCCCCCCGGCGGGAGTTACAATGAGCAGTTCTTC.

The gene calls are TRBV7-2 and TRBJ1-2; D is uncertain. Per the germline V gene, CDR1 is SGHTA and CDR2 is FQGNSA. This CDR3 region has 13 residues. V was pared by 4 bases and J by 4 bases, with 10 bases between. CDR3 loop: CASSSPLSYGYTF. CDR3 bases: TGTGCCAGCAGCTCCCCATTGTCCTATGGCTACACCTTC.

In this sample, this clone turned up once. The chain joins TRBV11-3 to TRBJ2-1; 9 bases are a match to TRBD2. The CDR3 runs to 15 residues. Unmatched junction bases numbered 10, after V lost 3 bases and J lost 10 bases. Germline lookup yields CDR1 SGHNT and CDR2 YENEEA. The CDR3 is CASSLGAGGPGEQFF. The CDR3 nucleotides read TGTGCCAGCAGCTTGGGGGCGGGAGGGCCCGGGGAGCAGTTCTTC.

This clone was counted a single time. V and J are TRBV18 and TRBJ2-3; no reliable D call. CDR1 and CDR2 from the germline V gene are KGHSH and LQKENI. V was trimmed by 0 bases and J by 6 bases, leaving 13 bases between them. This CDR3 has 15 residues. The CDR3 loop reads CASSPPFRSLDTQYF. The CDR3 DNA reads TGTGCCAGCTCACCACCCTTCCGGTCGTTGGATACGCAGTATTTT.

This clone has only one observation. The chain joins TRBV4-3 to TRBJ2-1; 7 nucleotides align to TRBD2. V lost 1 base, J lost 7 bases, and 1 base stayed unmatched. Germline V gene lookup returns CDR1 LGHNA and CDR2 YSLEER. The CDR3 covers 13 residues. The CDR3 DNA reads as TGCGCCAGCAGCCAAGGGGAGGGTAATGAGCAGTTCTTC. It yields the protein CASSQGEGNEQFF.

The chain uses TRBV14 and TRBJ2-1, with D possibly being TRBD2 (5 bases). Trimming pared 2 bases from V and 0 bases from J, leaving 14 bases between. The CDR3 consists of 17 residues. Germline CDR1 reads SGHDN; CDR2 reads FVKESK. The CDR3: CASSQQRASYSYNEQFF. For the CDR3, the DNA is TGTGCCAGCAGCCAACAGAGGGCTAGCTACTCCTACAATGAGCAGTTCTTC.

This chain uses TRBV7-3 with TRBJ2-1, with 8 bases fitting TRBD1. Germline-derived CDR1 and CDR2 are SGHTA and FQGTGA. This CDR3 has 15 amino acids. J lost 8 bases, V lost 5 bases, and 11 bases had no gene match. DNA of the CDR3: TGTGCCAGCAGCACGGACAGGGCCCCTACAGATGAGCAGTTCTTC. It specifies CASSTDRAPTDEQFF.

This clone has only one observation. The chain combines TRBV2 with TRBJ1-1, with a weak D call TRBD1 (5 bases). The CDR3 loop spans 14 amino acids. Germline assignment: CDR1 SNHLY and CDR2 FYNNEI. V gave up 3 bases and J gave up 0 bases, with 8 bases separating them. This CDR3 is CASSDGGVNTEAFF. Here the CDR3 DNA reads TGTGCCAGCAGTGATGGAGGGGTGAACACTGAAGCTTTCTTT.

This chain connects TRBV5-1 to TRBJ2-1; 9 bases line up with TRBD2. This CDR3 region has 15 residues. V shed 1 base and J 5 bases; nucleotides not matched to a gene: 4. Germline V gene data show CDR1 as SGHRS and CDR2 as YFSETQ. CDR3 amino acids: CASSLSPSGNNEQFF. In nucleotides, the CDR3 is TGCGCCAGCAGCTTGAGTCCTAGCGGGAACAATGAGCAGTTCTTC.

This chain uses TRBV4-1 with TRBJ1-2; TRBD1 aligns across 7 bases. Germline V CDR1 and CDR2: MGHRA, YSYEKL. The trim removed 0 bases at V and 4 bases at J, leaving 2 bases unmatched. CDR3 length equals 14 residues. CDR3 DNA sequence: TGCGCCAGCAGCCAAGATGGGGACAGCTATGGCTACACCTTC. Its translation is CASSQDGDSYGYTF.

This clone was recorded once. The genes are TRBV9 and TRBJ1-1, with 10 bases that match TRBD1. Per germline, CDR1 SGDLS and CDR2 YYNGEE. Trimming at V came to 2 bases and at J to 4 bases, leaving 8 bases not matched to a gene. The CDR3 is 16 amino acids. In DNA, the CDR3 is TGTGCCAGCAGCGTCCGGGACAGGGGCTCGGGCACTGAAGCTTTCTTT. This sequence encodes CASSVRDRGSGTEAFF.

The chain is built from TRBV28 and TRBJ2-7, with D tentatively TRBD2 (6 bases). The CDR3 covers 14 residues. Germline V gives CDR1 MDHEN, CDR2 SYDVKM. With 5 bases removed from V and 2 bases from J, the gap between germline ends came to 13 bases. The CDR3 protein is CASSLTGLTYEQYF. For the CDR3, the DNA is TGTGCCAGCAGTCTGACGGGACTCACCTACGAGCAGTACTTC.

The rearrangement uses TRBV5-6 and TRBJ2-7; TRBD2 matches at 7 bases. The CDR3 is 12 amino acids. V was pared by 4 bases and J by 12 bases, with 10 bases of the junction left unmatched. Germline V gene sequence: CDR1 SGHDT, CDR2 YYEEEE. Here the CDR3 reads CASSRGGGGRYF. For the CDR3, the DNA is TGTGCCAGCAGCCGTGGCGGGGGAGGTCGGTACTTC.

This rearrangement joins TRBV7-2 to TRBJ2-1; 11 bases are a match to TRBD2. There are 19 residues in the CDR3. Per germline, CDR1 SGHTA and CDR2 FQGNSA. J gave up 4 bases and V 1 base, and 12 bases lay outside the gene matches. The CDR3 region has the DNA TGTGCCAGCAGCTTAGACCCAAAACTAGCGGGAGTACTATACAATGAGCAGTTCTTC. This encodes CASSLDPKLAGVLYNEQFF.

This sequence joins TRBV7-3 and TRBJ2-2; TRBD2 matches 7 bases. Unmatched junction bases numbered 7, after V lost 1 base and J lost 2 bases. Germline V gene data show CDR1 as SGHTA and CDR2 as FQGTGA. This CDR3 is built from 17 residues. The CDR3 loop is CASSLKGLDINTGELFF. The CDR3 nucleotides are TGTGCCAGCAGCTTAAAAGGACTAGATATAAACACCGGGGAGCTGTTTTTT.

The genes are TRBV27 and TRBJ2-7; maybe TRBD1 (6 bases). Germline CDR1 and CDR2: MNHEY and SMNVEV (reference sequence). Trimming removed 5 bases from V and 0 bases from J, with 17 bases in between. The CDR3 is made up of 16 amino acids. The CDR3 loop reads CASSPRGGGASYEQYF. For the CDR3, the DNA is TGTGCCAGCAGTCCGCGAGGTGGGGGCGCCTCCTACGAGCAGTACTTC.

The J gene is TRBJ2-7, the V gene TRBV5-4, with D possibly TRBD1 on 5 matching bases. V was clipped by 0 bases and J by 3 bases, with 7 bases between them. The germline V gene has CDR1 SGHNT and CDR2 YYREEE (reference sequence). This CDR3 comprises 13 residues. CDR3 in DNA: TGTGCCAGCAGCTTGGGACAGAGCTACGAGCAGTACTTC. Amino acid sequence: CASSLGQSYEQYF.

J is TRBJ2-1 and V is TRBV7-9, with D perhaps matching TRBD2 (5 bases). Germline loops: CDR1 SEHNR, CDR2 FQNEAQ (reference sequence). The V and J ends lost 5 bases and 3 bases respectively, with 14 bases between them. The CDR3 has 15 residues. For the CDR3, the DNA is TGTGCCAGCAGCCCCAGCGGAGACTACTACAATGAGCAGTTCTTC. Translating it yields CASSPSGDYYNEQFF.

The chain is built from TRBV4-3 and TRBJ2-7, with TRBD2 identical over 9 bases. Germline CDR1 is LGHNA and CDR2 is YSLEER. J lost 6 bases, V lost 0 bases, and 15 bases had no gene match. The CDR3 has 18 residues. The CDR3 DNA reads TGCGCCAGCAGCCAAGATGTGGTAGCGGGAGTCCCTCCGGGCGAGCAGTACTTC. Translating gives CASSQDVVAGVPPGEQYF.

The J gene is TRBJ1-1, the V gene TRBV29-1; 7 bases align to TRBD1. CDR1 is SQVTM and CDR2 is ANQGSEA in the germline V gene. Unmatched junction bases numbered 7, after V lost 6 bases and J lost 6 bases. The CDR3 is 12 amino acids. The CDR3 here is CSVSDRVSEAFF. CDR3 in DNA: TGCAGCGTATCCGACAGGGTATCTGAAGCTTTCTTT.

This chain joins TRBV12-5 and TRBJ2-1; possibly TRBD1 for D (5 bases). Germline V gene data show CDR1 as LGHNT and CDR2 as FRNRAP. The CDR3 has 20 amino acids. The V gene lost 0 bases and the J gene lost 0 bases, with 21 bases spanning the gap. In DNA, the CDR3 is TGTGCTAGTGGTTTGGTACTGCAGGGCCTCGCGGATAGCTCCTACAATGAGCAGTTCTTC. Its protein is CASGLVLQGLADSSYNEQFF.

This clone appeared a single time. In DNA, the CDR3 is TGTGCCAGCAGAGCGAAAGATGTCTTATCGGGGACCCAGTACTTC. Amino acids: CASRAKDVLSGTQYF. The V gene is TRBV2, the J gene TRBJ2-5, with no clear D. The length of the CDR3 is 15 residues. Trimming removed 6 bases at V and 7 bases at J, with 21 bases between. Germline CDR1 and CDR2: SNHLY and FYNNEI.

V gene TRBV25-1 combines with J gene TRBJ1-6, with D perhaps TRBD1 (6 bases). Between the trimmed V and J ends, which lost 5 bases and 6 bases, there was a span of 20 bases. Germline CDR1 reads MGHDK; CDR2 reads SYGVNS. The CDR3 extends over 17 amino acids. CDR3: CASSPSYRTARNSPLHF. CDR3 in DNA: TGTGCCAGCAGTCCTTCCTACCGGACAGCCCGTAATTCACCCCTCCACTTT.